A selection of T cell receptor beta chains follows, all from one sample in a study of blood T cell repertoires in COVID-19. Sequenced by immunoSEQ multiplex PCR; TCRdb stores in-frame clones only, minus some. The profile shows about 270,000 clones, approximately 85% of them singletons. The sample consisted of PBMCs or T cells enriched from blood (not recorded which). The source of these receptors is a woman aged 50 to 60 with acute COVID-19. Both conserved end residues are part of each CDR3. The order of the fields is CDR3 DNA, CDR3 protein, D gene, clone size, V gene, CDR3 length, J gene. A D gene is named only where the DNA matches it firmly. Rows give clone size only sometimes, using once, few, many, or a class for an expanded clone.

CDR3 DNA: TGTGCTAGTGGTTTGAGGGACAGGGGGCGGAACACTGAAGCTTTCTTT
CDR3 protein: CASGLRDRGRNTEAFF
D gene: TRBD1
clone size: NA
V gene: TRBV12-5
CDR3 length: 16
J gene: TRBJ1-1

CDR3 DNA: TGTGCCAGCAGCGCCGACCCCAGGGGGGCTGGAAACACCATATATTTT
CDR3 protein: CASSADPRGAGNTIYF
D gene: TRBD1
clone size: NA
V gene: TRBV9
CDR3 length: 16
J gene: TRBJ1-3

CDR3 DNA: TGTGCCAGCAGCTTAGAGGGGGCGCGCTCCTATAATTCACCCCTCCACTTT
CDR3 protein: CASSLEGARSYNSPLHF
D gene: TRBD1
clone size: NA
V gene: TRBV5-4
CDR3 length: 17
J gene: TRBJ1-6

CDR3 DNA: TGTGCCAGCAGCTCCCCGGGGGGGCCTGGGGATACGCAGTATTTT
CDR3 protein: CASSSPGGPGDTQYF
D gene: TRBD2
clone size: NA
V gene: TRBV9
CDR3 length: 15
J gene: TRBJ2-3

CDR3 DNA: TGTGCCAGCCGCCGCGACAGGGCCTCTGGAAACACCATATATTTT
CDR3 protein: CASRRDRASGNTIYF
D gene: TRBD1
clone size: NA
V gene: TRBV11-1
CDR3 length: 15
J gene: TRBJ1-3

CDR3 DNA: TGTGCCAGCAGTCTGCGGACAGGGGGATCCGTGAATGAGCAGTTCTTC
CDR3 protein: CASSLRTGGSVNEQFF
D gene: TRBD1
clone size: NA
V gene: TRBV27
CDR3 length: 16
J gene: TRBJ2-1

CDR3 DNA: TGTGCCAGCAGTGACCATGGAGGGGCGAGGAATGAGCAGTTCTTC
CDR3 protein: CASSDHGGARNEQFF
D gene: NA
clone size: NA
V gene: TRBV6-4
CDR3 length: 15
J gene: TRBJ2-1

CDR3 DNA: TGCGCCAGCAGCCACCACTTAAAAAGCTCCTACGAGCAGTACTTC
CDR3 protein: CASSHHLKSSYEQYF
D gene: NA
clone size: NA
V gene: TRBV4-3
CDR3 length: 15
J gene: TRBJ2-7

CDR3 DNA: TGTGCCAGTAGTGTTCTAGCGGGGGGATCCTACGAGCAGTACTTC
CDR3 protein: CASSVLAGGSYEQYF
D gene: TRBD2
clone size: few
V gene: TRBV19
CDR3 length: 15
J gene: TRBJ2-7

CDR3 DNA: TGTGCCAGCAGCTTAGCTCTTGGGGGGGCCTTAGATACGCAGTATTTT
CDR3 protein: CASSLALGGALDTQYF
D gene: NA
clone size: NA
V gene: TRBV11-2
CDR3 length: 16
J gene: TRBJ2-3

CDR3 DNA: TGTGCCACGTCTCCGATTAGCCTTAACACTGAAGCTTTCTTT
CDR3 protein: CATSPISLNTEAFF
D gene: NA
clone size: NA
V gene: TRBV7-9
CDR3 length: 14
J gene: TRBJ1-1

CDR3 DNA: TGCAGTGCTAGTCGGGCAGGGGGCACAGATACGCAGTATTTT
CDR3 protein: CSASRAGGTDTQYF
D gene: NA
clone size: NA
V gene: TRBV20-1
CDR3 length: 14
J gene: TRBJ2-3

CDR3 DNA: TGTGCCAGCAGTTACGGCGGACAGGGCCGGTATGGCTACACCTTC
CDR3 protein: CASSYGGQGRYGYTF
D gene: TRBD1
clone size: NA
V gene: TRBV6-5
CDR3 length: 15
J gene: TRBJ1-2

CDR3 DNA: TGTGCCAGCAGCGACCTGACAGGGGGCGATGGCTACACCTTC
CDR3 protein: CASSDLTGGDGYTF
D gene: TRBD1
clone size: few
V gene: TRBV5-6
CDR3 length: 14
J gene: TRBJ1-2

CDR3 DNA: TGCGCCAGCAGCTTGGCGGGTGGCAGTCCCACAGAGCAGTACTTC
CDR3 protein: CASSLAGGSPTEQYF
D gene: NA
clone size: NA
V gene: TRBV5-1
CDR3 length: 15
J gene: TRBJ2-7

CDR3 DNA: TGTGCCAGCACCGCGACCAGGACAGGGCCGCCGGGGGCCCTCCACTTT
CDR3 protein: CASTATRTGPPGALHF
D gene: TRBD1
clone size: NA
V gene: TRBV13
CDR3 length: 16
J gene: TRBJ1-6

CDR3 DNA: TGTGCCAGCAGCCCGGGGCCAGGGGCTTATGGCTACACCTTC
CDR3 protein: CASSPGPGAYGYTF
D gene: NA
clone size: NA
V gene: TRBV7-9
CDR3 length: 14
J gene: TRBJ1-2

CDR3 DNA: TGCGCCAGCAGCTTCTCTGGACAGGGCACCTACAATGAGCAGTTCTTC
CDR3 protein: CASSFSGQGTYNEQFF
D gene: TRBD1
clone size: NA
V gene: TRBV5-1
CDR3 length: 16
J gene: TRBJ2-1

CDR3 DNA: TGTGCCAGCACCGATGGACAGGGAGGGTACACTGAAGCTTTCTTT
CDR3 protein: CASTDGQGGYTEAFF
D gene: TRBD1
clone size: NA
V gene: TRBV5-5
CDR3 length: 15
J gene: TRBJ1-1

CDR3 DNA: TGTGCCAGCAGCTTAGCCCCAGGCCTCATGAACACTGAAGCTTTCTTT
CDR3 protein: CASSLAPGLMNTEAFF
D gene: NA
clone size: once
V gene: TRBV11-2
CDR3 length: 16
J gene: TRBJ1-1

CDR3 DNA: TGTGCCAGCAGGAGACAGAGCTCTGGGGCCAACGTCCTGACTTTC
CDR3 protein: CASRRQSSGANVLTF
D gene: NA
clone size: NA
V gene: TRBV6-5
CDR3 length: 15
J gene: TRBJ2-6

CDR3 DNA: TGTGCCAGCAGTTACTCGGCAGGGGGCGGCTACACCTTC
CDR3 protein: CASSYSAGGGYTF
D gene: TRBD1
clone size: NA
V gene: TRBV6-5
CDR3 length: 13
J gene: TRBJ1-2

CDR3 DNA: TGTGCCAGCAGCGGAGGGACAGGGAGTTTGGGTTTGGACACTGAAGCTTTCTTT
CDR3 protein: CASSGGTGSLGLDTEAFF
D gene: TRBD1
clone size: NA
V gene: TRBV9
CDR3 length: 18
J gene: TRBJ1-1

CDR3 DNA: TGTGCCAGCAGATTACAGGGGGTCGGAAACACCATATATTTT
CDR3 protein: CASRLQGVGNTIYF
D gene: TRBD1
clone size: NA
V gene: TRBV27
CDR3 length: 14
J gene: TRBJ1-3

CDR3 DNA: TGTGCCAGTAGTGGGCCCCAGGAAAAACTGTTTTTT
CDR3 protein: CASSGPQEKLFF
D gene: NA
clone size: NA
V gene: TRBV19
CDR3 length: 12
J gene: TRBJ1-4

CDR3 DNA: TGTGCCAGTAGTTCGTCCCCGGCAACTAATGAAAAACTGTTTTTT
CDR3 protein: CASSSSPATNEKLFF
D gene: NA
clone size: NA
V gene: TRBV19
CDR3 length: 15
J gene: TRBJ1-4

CDR3 DNA: TGTGCCAGCAGTCCTTATGCGGGGGGGCAAGAGACCCAGTACTTC
CDR3 protein: CASSPYAGGQETQYF
D gene: TRBD2
clone size: once
V gene: TRBV27
CDR3 length: 15
J gene: TRBJ2-5

CDR3 DNA: TGTGCCAGCAGTTTAGCTACAGGGACTGAAGCTTTCTTT
CDR3 protein: CASSLATGTEAFF
D gene: NA
clone size: NA
V gene: TRBV12-3/TRBV12-4
CDR3 length: 13
J gene: TRBJ1-1

CDR3 DNA: TGCGCCAGCAGCTCGGAGGGTTCCGGGGAGCTGTTTTTT
CDR3 protein: CASSSEGSGELFF
D gene: NA
clone size: few
V gene: TRBV5-1
CDR3 length: 13
J gene: TRBJ2-2

CDR3 DNA: TGTGCCAGCAGCCAAAGGACAGGGGTTTACAATGAGCAGTTCTTC
CDR3 protein: CASSQRTGVYNEQFF
D gene: TRBD1
clone size: NA
V gene: TRBV3-1/TRBV3-2
CDR3 length: 15
J gene: TRBJ2-1

CDR3 DNA: TGTGCCAGCAGCTCCCAGGGTGGGAATGAGCAGTTCTTC
CDR3 protein: CASSSQGGNEQFF
D gene: NA
clone size: NA
V gene: TRBV5-4
CDR3 length: 13
J gene: TRBJ2-1

CDR3 DNA: TGCAGCGTTGAAGGGGGGCTAGCGGGGCGGGTAGATACGCAGTATTTT
CDR3 protein: CSVEGGLAGRVDTQYF
D gene: TRBD2
clone size: NA
V gene: TRBV29-1
CDR3 length: 16
J gene: TRBJ2-3

CDR3 DNA: TGTGCCAGCAGCTTCACTAGCGGGGGGGAGGAGACCCAGTACTTC
CDR3 protein: CASSFTSGGEETQYF
D gene: TRBD2
clone size: NA
V gene: TRBV5-6
CDR3 length: 15
J gene: TRBJ2-5

CDR3 DNA: TGTGCCAGCAGCCAGACTTTTCCCCAATCGGCCCAGCATTTT
CDR3 protein: CASSQTFPQSAQHF
D gene: NA
clone size: NA
V gene: TRBV5-6
CDR3 length: 14
J gene: TRBJ1-5